A single sample is the source of the 3 T cell receptor beta chains below, sequenced in a study of control samples from healthy donors and cancer patients. Assay used: immunoSEQ multiplex PCR; TCRdb lists only in-frame clones, some missing. The sample yields fewer than 130,000 clones, roughly 90% seen once. The material sequenced was PBMCs. The receptors stem from a woman aged 60-75 years with lung cancer.

The V gene is TRBV9, the J gene TRBJ2-2; 12 bases map to TRBD2. There are 18 residues in the CDR3. Trimming cost V 4 bases and J 4 bases; bases outside gene matches: 11. From germline, CDR1 is SGDLS and CDR2 YYNGEE. This CDR3 is CASSPEPSGRAGTGELFF. The DNA of the CDR3 is TGTGCCAGCAGCCCAGAGCCTAGCGGGAGGGCCGGCACCGGGGAGCTGTTTTTT.

This clone was observed once. The V and J genes are TRBV5-6 and TRBJ2-7, with TRBD1 matching over 9 bases. CDR3 size: 18 residues. V lost 3 bases to trimming and J lost 2 bases; unmatched junction nucleotides: 15. Germline CDR1 reads SGHDT; CDR2 reads YYEEEE. DNA for the CDR3: TGTGCCAGCAGCTCACGGGGAGGACAGGGGAAAATCACCTACGAGCAGTACTTC. Encoded protein: CASSSRGGQGKITYEQYF.

The chain has TRBV6-2 or TRBV6-3 and TRBJ2-1; perhaps TRBD2 as D (6 bases). Germline assignment: CDR1 MNHEY and CDR2 SVGEGT. CDR3 length equals 15 residues. With 3 bases removed from V and 7 bases from J, the gap between germline ends came to 16 bases. The CDR3 bases are TGTGCCAGCAGTTATAGGCTAGCGAATGTGAATGAGCAGTTCTTC. Amino acid sequence: CASSYRLANVNEQFF.